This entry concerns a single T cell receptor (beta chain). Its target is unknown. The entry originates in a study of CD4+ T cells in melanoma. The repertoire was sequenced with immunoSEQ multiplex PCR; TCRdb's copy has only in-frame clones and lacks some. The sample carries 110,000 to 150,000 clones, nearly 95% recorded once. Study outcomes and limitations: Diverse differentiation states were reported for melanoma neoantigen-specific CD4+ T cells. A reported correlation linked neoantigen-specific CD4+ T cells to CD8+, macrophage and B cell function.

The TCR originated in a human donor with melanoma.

The CDR3 reads CASSLAPGPQETQYF. Here the CDR3 DNA reads TGCGCCAGCAGCTTGGCCCCGGGACCTCAAGAGACCCAGTACTTC. This rearrangement joins TRBV5-1 to TRBJ2-5; D could derive from TRBD1 or TRBD2 (5 bases each). Germline V gene lookup returns CDR1 SGHRS and CDR2 YFSETQ. The CDR3 consists of 15 residues. V lost 0 bases and J 2 bases, leaving 11 bases between the germline ends.